The 13 T cell receptor beta chains presented below share a single source sample, sequenced in a study of spatial heterogeneity in lung cancer (dated by TCRdb to about 2019). Libraries were built with 5' RACE. Instrument used: NextSeq 500. TCRdb cleaned the public reads at Q25 with fastp, built clones with MiXCR and kept in-frame beta chains. Entries that share a CDR3 protein sequence are merged under the most common genes and DNA. The sample has about 47,000 distinct CDR3 sequences on record, 10% to 15% of them singletons. 32% of the sample goes to the ten largest clones. The sample's time point, from its label and the paper: blood at routine non-recurrence follow-up after resection. Sequencing was performed on PBMCs, taken at follow-up. These receptor sequences come from a male donor with early-stage non-small cell lung cancer.

Ten or more counts support this clonotype. An end of the junction does not agree with germline; a read error may underlie this. This chain connects TRBV3-1 to TRBJ2-7, with 8 bases fitting TRBD1. Per the germline V gene, CDR1 is LGHDT and CDR2 is YNNKEL (reference sequence). The CDR3 totals 15 residues. CDR3 loop: CASSQAGTGHYEQYF. CDR3 bases: TGTGCCAGCAGTCAAGCCGGGACAGGACACTACGAGCAGTACTTC.

The table lists this clonotype with a few counts. V usage is TRBV20-1 and J usage is TRBJ2-4; 9 nucleotides agree with TRBD2. CDR3 length equals 13 residues. V trimming: 5 bases; J trimming: 11 bases; junction bases outside the gene matches: 10. Germline V gene lookup returns CDR1 DFQATT and CDR2 SNEGSKA (reference sequence). The CDR3 protein is CSAGGLAGRLQYF. CDR3 coding DNA: TGCAGTGCTGGCGGGCTAGCGGGGAGACTTCAGTACTTC.

This clonotype was observed a few times. V and J are TRBV25-1 and TRBJ2-3; TRBD2 matches 9 bases. Germline CDR1 reads MGHDK; CDR2 reads SYGVNS. CDR3 length equals 15 residues. The junction had 4 bases not matched to a gene; V was cut back by 6 bases and J by 0 bases. The CDR3 is CASRRAGGSTDTQYF. Written as DNA, the CDR3 is TGTGCCAGCAGACGCGCGGGGGGGAGCACAGATACGCAGTATTTT.

This clonotype was observed many times. The gene calls are TRBV7-3 and TRBJ2-3, with no clear D. This CDR3 region has 14 residues. The V and J ends lost 3 bases and 4 bases respectively, with 11 bases between them. Germline CDR1 reads SGHTA; CDR2 reads FQGTGA. The DNA for the CDR3 is TGTGCCAGCAGCTTTCAGGCGCTCCCAGATACGCAGTATTTT. Translation gives CASSFQALPDTQYF.

This clonotype has a handful of counts. The chain recombines TRBV27 with TRBJ2-7; the D is unclear. The germline V gene has CDR1 MNHEY and CDR2 SMNVEV (reference sequence). The CDR3 length is 17 residues. Trimming removed 2 bases from V and 3 bases from J, with 20 bases in between. In nucleotides, the CDR3 is TGTGCCAGCAGTTTACCCCTCCTAAGGCCAGATTTCTACGAGCAGTACTTC. It specifies CASSLPLLRPDFYEQYF.

This clonotype was seen ten or more times. The chain is built from TRBV12-3 or TRBV12-4 and TRBJ1-1; D is unclear. Trimming took off 3 bases at V and 0 bases at J, with 8 bases between the two ends. The CDR3 runs to 14 residues. CDR3 coding DNA: TGTGCCAGCAGTTTTAGGGATATGAACACTGAAGCTTTCTTT. Protein: CASSFRDMNTEAFF.

This clonotype was detected ten times or more. The CDR3 loop reads CASSLINVSFGYTF. For the CDR3, the DNA is TGTGCCAGCAGCTTAATCAATGTGAGTTTTGGCTACACCTTC. V gene TRBV7-9 combines with J gene TRBJ1-2; no firm D call. Trimming cost V 2 bases and J 7 bases, with 14 bases left between them. The CDR3 sequence is 14 residues long. Germline CDR1 is SEHNR and CDR2 is FQNEAQ (reference sequence).

There are many counts of this clonotype. Compared with germline, one end of the junction differs, possibly owing to a read error. This chain joins TRBV12-3 or TRBV12-4 and TRBJ2-7, with TRBD2 as a possible D gene (5 bases). The CDR3 consists of 10 residues. CDR3 sequence (DNA): TGTGCCAGCAGTCCTCCCCGGCGGGACTTC. This encodes CASSPPRRDF.

Ten or more counts support this clonotype. This rearrangement joins TRBV6-6 to TRBJ2-2; D remains unclear. V was cut by 5 bases and J by 0 bases, with 10 bases left in between. The CDR3 runs 15 residues. Germline CDR1 is MNHNY and CDR2 is SVGAGI (reference sequence). CDR3 nucleotides: TGTGCCAGCAGTCAGTTGCGACCGAACACCGGGGAGCTGTTTTTT. Encoded protein: CASSQLRPNTGELFF.

At least ten counts were recorded for this clonotype. The chain joins TRBV7-8 to TRBJ2-1; D remains unclear. There are 9 residues in the CDR3. Germline V lookup: CDR1 SGHVS, CDR2 FQNEAQ. With 8 bases removed from V and 8 bases from J, the gap between germline ends came to 4 bases. CDR3 coding DNA: TGTGCCAGCCACGATGAGCAGTTCTTC. This translates into CASHDEQFF.

This clonotype was found a few times. The chain carries TRBV6-6 and TRBJ1-2; D is uncertain. Per the germline V gene, CDR1 is MNHNY and CDR2 is SVGAGI (reference sequence). V lost 5 bases, J lost 6 bases, and 16 bases lay in between. The CDR3 loop spans 14 amino acids. CDR3 nucleotide sequence: TGTGCCAGCAGTCCCGTCGGGAGGGATCATGGCTACACCTTC. This codes for CASSPVGRDHGYTF.

The rearrangement joins TRBV18 to TRBJ1-2, with D perhaps matching TRBD1 (6 bases). The germline gives CDR1 KGHSH, CDR2 LQKENI. Trimming removed 4 bases from V and 1 base from J, with 10 bases in between. This CDR3 is 14 amino acids long. The CDR3 DNA reads TGTGCCAGCTCACTGGACAGAAATAACTATGGCTACACCTTC. Translated: CASSLDRNNYGYTF.

CDR3 loop: CASSLRAGDGYTF. The DNA of the CDR3 is TGTGCCAGCAGCTTAAGGGCAGGGGACGGCTACACCTTC. The V call is TRBV7-2, the J call TRBJ1-2, with a weak D call TRBD1 (6 bases). V lost 2 bases, J lost 8 bases, and 12 bases lay in between. The CDR3 has 13 residues. The germline gives CDR1 SGHTA, CDR2 FQGNSA.